The 9 T cell receptor beta chains given below trace back to one sample, sequenced in a study of T cell repertoires in cytomegalovirus infection (dated by TCRdb to the late 2010s). The antigens these receptors bind are not known. The instrument given in TCRdb is Illumina HiSeq 1500. Using fastp at Q25 and MiXCR, TCRdb reprocessed the public reads and kept productive beta chains. Merged by CDR3 protein, the rows form single entries marked with the most common genes and DNA. The sample table contains about a million distinct CDR3 sequences; only one count was recorded for 30% to 40% of them. The biggest ten clones account for 13% of the sample. In the paper's terms, the treatment or condition label means: in vitro stimulation with specific CMV peptide epitopes to enrich CMV-specific T cells. The sample in question was cultured CD8+ T cells from PBMCs, obtained from culture after CMV antigen stimulation. The receptor source for this set is a human donor in good health (CMV status not recorded). Some clones in this sample may be carry-over from other donors' samples.

The chain uses TRBV10-3 and TRBJ2-1; 9 nucleotides match TRBD1. This CDR3 spans 15 amino acids. With 3 bases clipped from V and 5 bases from J, the junction kept 5 bases outside the gene matches. The germline CDR1 and CDR2 sequences are ENHRY and SYGVKD. CDR3 sequence: CAISDRTGAHNEQFF. The DNA of the CDR3 is TGTGCCATCAGTGACCGGACAGGGGCCCACAATGAGCAGTTCTTC.

The CDR3 bases are TGTGCCAGCAGCCAAGCGGGACAGGGTTTCTACAATGAGCAGTTCTTC. Its protein is CASSQAGQGFYNEQFF. The chain carries TRBV4-2 and TRBJ2-1, with 9 bases fitting TRBD1. This CDR3 is built from 16 residues. Trimming removed 1 base from V and 3 bases from J; junction bases left unmatched: 4. Germline CDR1 and CDR2: LGHNA and YNFKEQ.

The table lists this clonotype with many counts. This rearrangement joins TRBV7-9 to TRBJ1-5, with D unclear. This CDR3 contains 13 residues. The germline CDR1 and CDR2 sequences are SEHNR and FQNEAQ (reference sequence). V lost 1 base, J lost 3 bases, and 4 bases lay in between. CDR3 loop: CASSLELNQPQHF. The CDR3 nucleotides are TGTGCCAGCAGCTTAGAACTCAATCAGCCCCAGCATTTT.

This clonotype was detected only a few times. V usage is TRBV6-2 or TRBV6-3 and J usage is TRBJ1-6; D is perhaps TRBD1 (5 bases). The ends were cut back, 3 bases at V and 7 bases at J, with 13 bases in the middle. The CDR3 has 15 amino acids. Germline V lookup: CDR1 MNHEY, CDR2 SVGEGT. The CDR3 coding sequence is TGTGCCAGCAGTTATTACCACGGGACCAATTCACCCCTCCACTTT. As protein: CASSYYHGTNSPLHF.

This clonotype was found many times. This sequence joins TRBV7-2 and TRBJ1-3; no definite D call. This CDR3 has 17 amino acids. Trimming took off 5 bases at V and 1 base at J, with 18 bases between the two ends. Germline V gene lookup returns CDR1 SGHTA and CDR2 FQGNSA. The CDR3 reads CASSQLAFQASGNTIYF. As DNA, the CDR3 is TGTGCCAGCAGCCAATTGGCGTTCCAAGCGTCTGGAAACACCATATATTTT.

The chain has TRBV19 and TRBJ2-7, with 9 nucleotides matching TRBD1. Germline CDR1 reads LNHDA; CDR2 reads SQIVND (reference sequence). Trimming removed 2 bases from V and 7 bases from J; junction bases left unmatched: 12. This CDR3 is built from 16 residues. For the CDR3, the DNA is TGTGCCAGTAGTATAACCGCCGGGACAGGGAAGCGGGAGCAGTACTTC. The encoded protein is CASSITAGTGKREQYF.

J is TRBJ1-4 and V is TRBV4-3; D may be TRBD1 (6 bases). V gave up 0 bases and J gave up 4 bases, with 21 bases separating them. CDR1 is LGHNA, CDR2 YSLEER, per germline. The CDR3 covers 19 residues. The CDR3 sequence: CASSQDALVGANGNEKLFF. CDR3 in DNA: TGCGCCAGCAGCCAAGATGCCCTCGTGGGGGCCAATGGTAATGAAAAACTGTTTTTT.

This clonotype has a count of ten or more. This chain connects TRBV7-6 to TRBJ2-1, with D perhaps matching TRBD2 (5 bases). CDR1 is SGHVS, CDR2 FNYEAQ, per germline. Trimming cost V 0 bases and J 5 bases, with 11 bases left between them. The CDR3 consists of 15 residues. The CDR3 spells CASSLAGYGDNEQFF. In nucleotides, the CDR3 is TGTGCCAGCAGCTTAGCAGGGTACGGGGACAATGAGCAGTTCTTC.

This clonotype was seen a handful of times. This rearrangement joins TRBV12-3 or TRBV12-4 to TRBJ2-2; D is ambiguous. V was cut by 5 bases and J by 3 bases, with 13 bases left in between. The CDR3 totals 15 residues. CDR3 amino acids: CASSRSNLDTGELFF. DNA of the CDR3: TGTGCCAGCAGTCGATCAAACCTCGACACCGGGGAGCTGTTTTTT.